The 27 T cell receptor beta chains below come from one sample, sequenced in a study of blood T cell repertoires in COVID-19. The repertoire was sequenced with immunoSEQ multiplex PCR; TCRdb's copy has only in-frame clones and lacks some. Among about 64,000 clones listed, 82% were seen once. The source material was peripheral blood. Receptor source: a human donor in a cohort sampled during active COVID-19.

This clone was seen only a few times. This chain connects TRBV29-1 to TRBJ2-4; tentative D call: TRBD2 (6 bases). The length of the CDR3 is 11 residues. The V gene lost 3 bases and the J gene lost 15 bases, with 15 bases spanning the gap. Germline-derived CDR1 and CDR2 are SQVTM and ANQGSEA. In DNA, the CDR3 is TGCAGCGTTGAGGGAGCGGAGGGGAGGTACTTC. It specifies CSVEGAEGRYF.

The chain combines TRBV3-1 (or the pseudogene TRBV3-2) with TRBJ1-6; a possible D gene is TRBD1 (5 bases). V dropped 0 bases and J dropped 2 bases, with 20 bases sitting between them. From germline, CDR1 is LGHDT and CDR2 YNNKEL (reference sequence). CDR3 length: 20 residues. Here the CDR3 reads CASSQDQIRGGKPYNSPLHF. CDR3 bases: TGTGCCAGCAGCCAAGATCAGATCCGGGGGGGTAAGCCCTATAATTCACCCCTCCACTTT.

The rearrangement uses TRBV28 and TRBJ2-7, with a tentative D call TRBD1 (6 bases). The CDR3 is 14 residues long. V was cut by 3 bases and J by 2 bases, with 11 bases left in between. Germline lookup yields CDR1 MDHEN and CDR2 SYDVKM. The CDR3, as DNA: TGTGCCAGCAGTTTGTTAACAGGGACCTACGAGCAGTACTTC. This codes for CASSLLTGTYEQYF.

The chain carries TRBV19 and TRBJ2-3; 7 bases align to TRBD2. The ends lost 5 bases at V and 3 bases at J; junction bases unmatched: 5. The length of the CDR3 is 14 residues. From germline, CDR1 is LNHDA and CDR2 SQIVND (reference sequence). The CDR3 spells CASSPSGTTDTQYF. Here the CDR3 DNA reads TGTGCCAGTAGTCCCAGCGGGACTACAGATACGCAGTATTTT.

This rearrangement joins TRBV5-4 to TRBJ2-6, with 7 positions matching TRBD2. There are 16 residues in the CDR3. J lost 2 bases, V lost 0 bases, and 2 bases had no gene match. Germline V lookup: CDR1 SGHNT, CDR2 YYREEE (reference sequence). This CDR3 is CASSLVGGTGANVLTF. DNA of the CDR3: TGTGCCAGCAGCTTGGTGGGAGGGACTGGGGCCAACGTCCTGACTTTC. Drawing the rest from reference TRBV5-4 and TRBJ2-6, the complete variable domain is ETGVTQSPTHLIKTRGQQVTLRCSSQSGHNTVSWYQQALGQGPQFIFQYYREEENGRGNFPPRFSGLQFPNYSSELNVNALELDDSALYLCASSLVGGTGANVLTFGAGSRLTVL.

The chain uses TRBV5-1 and TRBJ2-3; 14 positions agree with TRBD2. J lost 7 bases, V lost 1 base, and 8 bases had no gene match. The CDR3 has 17 amino acids. Germline V lookup: CDR1 SGHRS, CDR2 YFSETQ. The CDR3 bases are TGCGCCAGCAGCTTGTACGGGACTAGCGGGGGACGGAATACGCAGTATTTT. Encoded protein: CASSLYGTSGGRNTQYF.

The chain has TRBV29-1 and TRBJ2-7; tentative D call: TRBD1 (6 bases). Between the trimmed V and J ends, which lost 3 bases and 2 bases, there was a span of 11 bases. The CDR3 is made up of 13 amino acids. Germline V gives CDR1 SQVTM, CDR2 ANQGSEA. The CDR3 nucleotides are TGCAGCGTTGAGGGGGACACTGCCTACGAGCAGTACGTC. Translating gives CSVEGDTAYEQYV.

The rearrangement joins TRBV29-1 to TRBJ2-3, with TRBD2 as a possible D gene (5 bases). The CDR3 extends over 12 amino acids. V lost 6 bases and J lost 3, with 10 bases in between. CDR1 SQVTM and CDR2 ANQGSEA come from the germline V gene. The CDR3 sequence is CSVRTGTDTQYF. The CDR3, as DNA: TGCAGCGTAAGGACTGGGACAGATACGCAGTATTTT.

This chain uses TRBV7-2 with TRBJ2-2, with TRBD1 identical over 8 bases. Germline CDR1 reads SGHTA; CDR2 reads FQGNSA. This CDR3 has 15 amino acids. Trimming cost V 5 bases and J 4 bases; bases outside gene matches: 6. CDR3 amino acids: CASSPQGASTGELFF. The CDR3 coding sequence is TGTGCCAGCAGCCCCCAGGGGGCGAGCACCGGGGAGCTGTTTTTT.

V gene TRBV19 combines with J gene TRBJ2-1, with a possible D match to TRBD2 (5 bases). V lost 3 bases and J lost 0, with 12 bases in between. The CDR3 is made up of 16 amino acids. Germline V gene lookup returns CDR1 LNHDA and CDR2 SQIVND (reference sequence). The CDR3 loop reads CASSIGEGSSYNEQFF. The CDR3 DNA follows: TGTGCCAGTAGTATTGGGGAAGGGAGCTCCTACAATGAGCAGTTCTTC.

V gene TRBV30 combines with J gene TRBJ2-7, with 7 nucleotides matching TRBD1. Germline V gene lookup returns CDR1 GTSNPN and CDR2 SVGIG (reference sequence). V was pared by 3 bases and J by 12 bases, with 14 bases of the junction left unmatched. CDR3 length: 13 residues. The CDR3 region is CAWRSKGTAIWYF. In DNA, the CDR3 is TGTGCCTGGAGGTCCAAAGGGACAGCGATATGGTACTTC.

The rearrangement uses TRBV10-3 and TRBJ1-4; D perhaps matches TRBD1 (5 bases). V lost 0 bases and J 14 bases, leaving 10 bases between the germline ends. The germline V gene encodes CDR1 ENHRY and CDR2 SYGVKD. This CDR3 region has 12 residues. Here the CDR3 reads CAISESGGLLFF. CDR3 nucleotide sequence: TGTGCCATCAGTGAGTCGGGGGGACTGCTGTTTTTT.

The V call is TRBV18, the J call TRBJ2-1; 8 bases are a match to TRBD2. The CDR3 length is 15 residues. With V trimmed by 5 bases and J by 5 bases, 8 bases remained unmatched. Germline V lookup: CDR1 KGHSH, CDR2 LQKENI. The CDR3 loop is CASSITSGGNNEQFF. CDR3 bases: TGTGCCAGCTCAATTACTAGCGGCGGAAACAATGAGCAGTTCTTC.

The chain uses TRBV7-6 and TRBJ1-4; maybe TRBD1 (5 bases). Trimming shortened V by 2 bases and J by 3 bases, and 13 bases separated the two germline ends. CDR1 SGHVS and CDR2 FNYEAQ come from the germline V gene. This CDR3 region has 16 residues. CDR3 residues: CASSLSAGYPNEKLFF. The CDR3 DNA reads TGTGCCAGCAGCTTATCGGCAGGGTATCCTAATGAAAAACTGTTTTTT.

The genes are TRBV28 and TRBJ2-7, with D unresolved. V was pared by 1 base and J by 0 bases, with 7 bases between. This CDR3 contains 14 residues. The germline gives CDR1 MDHEN, CDR2 SYDVKM. CDR3 DNA: TGTGCCAGCAGTTTATCAACGGGCTCCTACGAGCAGTACGTC. Its translation: CASSLSTGSYEQYV.

The CDR3 sequence: CASSQVASGLGELFF. In nucleotides, the CDR3 is TGCGCCAGCAGCCAAGTGGCTAGCGGGCTCGGGGAGCTGTTTTTT. The V gene is TRBV4-1, the J gene TRBJ2-2; 8 positions match TRBD2. The germline V gene has CDR1 MGHRA and CDR2 YSYEKL. The J segment lost 7 bases and the V segment lost 1 base, leaving 5 bases of the junction unmatched. The CDR3 contains 15 residues.

The V call is TRBV6-1, the J call TRBJ1-1; unclear D gene. V was cut by 3 bases and J by 2 bases, with 19 bases left in between. The CDR3 contains 17 residues. Germline CDR1 MNHNS, CDR2 SASEGT. The CDR3 coding sequence is TGTGCCAGCAGTGACCCCCGAGGGCGTGGGAGTAACACTGAAGCTTTCTTT. Its protein product is CASSDPRGRGSNTEAFF.

The chain uses TRBV6-5 and TRBJ2-7; 8 bases fit TRBD2. V dropped 6 bases and J dropped 3; count of bases not matched to a gene: 10. CDR3 length: 15 residues. Per the germline V gene, CDR1 is MNHEY and CDR2 is SVGAGI. DNA of the CDR3: TGTGCCAGCAGGCCCAAGCGGGGGAGCTTCTACGAGCAGTACTTC. Translated, it gives CASRPKRGSFYEQYF.

This clone was detected once. The V and J genes are TRBV20-1 and TRBJ1-1; D is ambiguous. The CDR3 contains 11 residues. Trimming left V 6 bases short and J 3 bases short, with 8 bases between. The germline V gene has CDR1 DFQATT and CDR2 SNEGSKA (reference sequence). The CDR3 is CSAAEDTEAFF. In DNA, the CDR3 is TGCAGTGCGGCCGAGGACACTGAAGCTTTCTTT.

The chain has TRBV12-3 or TRBV12-4 and TRBJ2-5, with 8 positions matching TRBD1. The CDR3 has 13 amino acids. The V and J ends lost 5 bases and 5 bases, in that order; junction bases with no gene match: 4. In nucleotides, the CDR3 is TGTGCCAGCAGTAAGACAGGGGTGGAGACCCAGTACTTC. This codes for CASSKTGVETQYF.

This chain connects TRBV5-1 to TRBJ2-5, with TRBD1 matching 12 bases. J lost 3 bases, V lost 1 base, and 10 bases had no gene match. The CDR3 loop spans 18 amino acids. Germline CDR1 is SGHRS and CDR2 is YFSETQ. CDR3 amino acids: CASSLNPGTGGREETQYF. DNA of the CDR3: TGCGCCAGCAGCTTGAATCCTGGGACAGGGGGCCGGGAAGAGACCCAGTACTTC.

The chain employs TRBV30 and TRBJ1-2, with 9 nucleotides matching TRBD1. V was clipped by 1 base and J by 8 bases; unmatched bases: 8. The CDR3 loop spans 14 amino acids. Germline V gene sequence: CDR1 GTSNPN, CDR2 SVGIG (reference sequence). For the CDR3, the DNA is TGTGCCTGGAGTGATCCGGGACAGGGAGGGGGCTACACCTTC. Protein sequence: CAWSDPGQGGGYTF.

The chain is built from TRBV28 and TRBJ1-2; weak D call: TRBD1 (5 bases). Deletions cut 4 bases from V and 5 bases from J, with 14 bases between. In germline, CDR1 is MDHEN, CDR2 SYDVKM. The CDR3 extends over 14 amino acids. The DNA for the CDR3 is TGTGCCAGCAGTTCAGGACCCCGGGGGTATGGCTACACCTTC. It specifies CASSSGPRGYGYTF.

The chain carries TRBV19 and TRBJ1-5; TRBD1 agrees at 8 bases. Losses at the gene ends were 3 bases for V and 7 bases for J; bases not matched to a gene: 8. Germline assignment: CDR1 LNHDA and CDR2 SQIVND (reference sequence). This CDR3 is built from 15 residues. The CDR3, as DNA: TGTGCCAGTAGTATCTTGCAGGGGGCTGGGCAGCCCCAGCATTTT. As protein: CASSILQGAGQPQHF.

The chain employs TRBV28 and TRBJ2-1; TRBD2 is a possible D gene (6 bases). Germline CDR1 and CDR2: MDHEN and SYDVKM. This CDR3 is built from 15 residues. V gave up 7 bases and J gave up 5 bases, with 18 bases separating them. The CDR3 nucleotides read TGTGCCAGCATTCCTTCGGGAGAACTAAACAATGAGCAGTTCTTC. This sequence encodes CASIPSGELNNEQFF.

V usage is TRBV24-1 and J usage is TRBJ1-1; weak D call: TRBD1 (5 bases). V was shortened by 3 bases and J by 0 bases, with 7 bases between the two germline ends. The germline V gene has CDR1 KGHDR and CDR2 SFDVKD. This CDR3 contains 14 residues. CDR3 sequence (DNA): TGTGCCACCAGTGATGACAGTCTGAACACTGAAGCTTTCTTT. It is translated as CATSDDSLNTEAFF.

V and J are TRBV10-2 and TRBJ2-4; D might be TRBD2 (5 bases). Trimming removed 5 bases from V and 0 bases from J, with 11 bases in between. The CDR3 is 15 residues long. Per the germline V gene, CDR1 is WSHSY and CDR2 is SAAADI. CDR3 sequence (DNA): TGCGCCAGCAGTACTAGAACGGGAGCCAAAAACATTCAGTACTTC. Its translation is CASSTRTGAKNIQYF.